This TCR beta chain was sequenced during a study of T cell clonotyping in hematopoietic cell transplantation. Regarding this clone: The antigen is undetermined.

This CDR3 has 15 amino acids. With V trimmed by 5 bases and J by 7 bases, 9 bases remained unmatched. The germline V gene encodes CDR1 SSHAT and CDR2 FNYEAQ (reference sequence). Profiling relied on immunoSEQ multiplex PCR, and the TCRdb table lists in-frame clones only, not all of them. The data show under 30,000 clones, with about 94% seen just once and around a tenth held by the top ten. Study outcomes and limitations: At the given depth, recipient repertoires were over 97% de novo clonotypes.

V is TRBV7-7 and J is TRBJ2-2, with 8 bases that match TRBD1. This clonotype was sampled from a female patient aged 50-59 years who had an allogeneic stem cell transplant from a related donor, so the T cells may come from the graft donor. Some clones in this sample may be carry-over from other donors' samples. The sample consisted of PBMCs, taken 100 days after allogeneic stem cell transplant. The CDR3 coding sequence is TGTGCCAGCAGCCTGGACAGGGTTGGGGGCGGGGAGCTGTTTTTT. Its translation: CASSLDRVGGGELFF.